This T cell receptor (beta chain) emerged from a study of cytomegalovirus exposure and HLA in healthy donors. Study outcomes and limitations: A cluster of highly shared sequence variants was likely a sequencing artifact.

As concerns this clone: Its target is not known.

The PCR employed 60 Vbeta primers together with 13 Jbeta primers. In the original analysis: A later analysis tallied 75 million to 80 million unique TCR beta chains, around 9.9 million of them shared. Method: immunoSEQ multiplex PCR; TCRdb's copy keeps in-frame clones and lacks some. The V and J calls and clone size come from that table; D and trimming were worked out from the DNA. This sample contains around 110,000 clones. Germline V CDR1 and CDR2: SGHDT, YYEEEE. There are 16 residues in the CDR3. Trimming cost V 6 bases and J 0 bases, with 13 bases left between them. Those who donated were healthy bone marrow donors.

The sequenced material came from PBMCs. The V gene is TRBV5-6, the J gene TRBJ2-6; no clear D gene. The origin of this receptor is a man aged 40-50 years in good health and CMV-seropositive. CDR3 region: CASTPSGGSGANVLTF. The CDR3 DNA follows: TGTGCCAGCACCCCTTCTGGCGGCTCTGGGGCCAACGTCCTGACTTTC.